The 16 T cell receptor beta chains below were found in one sample sequenced in a study of human T cells and chemical hapten exposure. Time point noted: healthy volunteer bleed at 6 weeks. Unseparated into fractions, whole blood served as the source from which total RNA was extracted. TCRdb fed the RACE reads into MiXCR, producing one record per CDR3 protein. Seen here are 65,000 or so distinct CDR3 sequences, about 6% observed once, and the top ten hold 3.4%. The sequencing sample was made of whole blood. The receptors derive from a female donor in good health. Some clones in this sample may be carry-over from other donors' samples.

In this sample, this clonotype turned up many times. The gene calls are TRBV2 and TRBJ1-5; 9 nucleotides match TRBD1. J lost 5 bases, V lost 6 bases, and 5 bases had no gene match. In germline, CDR1 is SNHLY, CDR2 FYNNEI. CDR3 length equals 14 residues. CDR3 sequence reads: CASSRDRDDQPQHF. The CDR3 DNA reads as TGTGCCAGCAGCCGGGACAGGGACGATCAGCCCCAGCATTTT.

This clonotype has a count of ten or more. J is TRBJ2-7 and V is TRBV20-1; TRBD2 might be the D (6 bases). V lost 3 bases, J lost 6 bases, and 18 bases lay in between. CDR1 and CDR2 from the germline V gene are DFQATT and SNEGSKA (reference sequence). The CDR3 runs 14 residues. CDR3 DNA sequence: TGCAGTGCTAGTTCTAACGGGAGAAAAGGCGAGCAGTACTTC. Protein: CSASSNGRKGEQYF.

The table lists this clonotype with a few counts. This chain connects TRBV5-4 to TRBJ1-5; tentatively, D is TRBD1 (5 bases). This CDR3 is built from 15 residues. V lost 0 bases, J lost 1 base, and 8 bases lay in between. Germline CDR1 reads SGHNT; CDR2 reads YYREEE (reference sequence). The CDR3 coding sequence is TGTGCCAGCAGCTTGGGGGGCGTAAGCAATCAGCCCCAGCATTTT. It yields the protein CASSLGGVSNQPQHF.

This clonotype has at least ten counts. The gene calls are TRBV28 and TRBJ2-5, with 10 bases lining up with TRBD2. The CDR3 covers 16 residues. From germline, CDR1 is MDHEN and CDR2 SYDVKM. V lost 2 bases, J lost 0 bases, and 3 bases stayed unmatched. The DNA of the CDR3 is TGTGCCAGCAGTTTAGTACTAGCGGGGTACCAAGAGACCCAGTACTTC. The encoded protein is CASSLVLAGYQETQYF.

This clonotype occurred many times. V usage is TRBV18 and J usage is TRBJ2-6; no firm D call. Trimming cost V 2 bases and J 1 base, with 18 bases left between them. In germline, CDR1 is KGHSH, CDR2 LQKENI. The CDR3 totals 19 residues. The CDR3 protein is CASSPLVLQLKSGANVLTF. The CDR3 DNA sequence: TGTGCCAGCTCACCATTGGTTCTTCAACTCAAATCTGGGGCCAACGTCCTGACTTTC.

This clonotype came up a few times. The chain is built from TRBV12-3 or TRBV12-4 and TRBJ1-1, with D unclear. The V end was cut by 4 bases, the J end by 1 base, with 7 bases between. The CDR3 length is 13 residues. CDR3 in amino acids: CASSWEENTEAFF. The CDR3, as DNA: TGTGCCAGCAGTTGGGAGGAGAACACTGAAGCTTTCTTT.

This clonotype has a count of ten or more. The chain recombines TRBV6-1 with TRBJ1-6, with a tentative D call TRBD1 (6 bases). This CDR3 is 16 amino acids long. Germline CDR1 reads MNHNS; CDR2 reads SASEGT. The ends were cut back, 11 bases at V and 0 bases at J, with 17 bases in the middle. For the CDR3, the DNA is TGTGCCTCTCGAGGAACAGGGAGCTCCTATAATTCACCCCTCCACTTT. Protein sequence: CASRGTGSSYNSPLHF.

The table lists this clonotype with many counts. V usage is TRBV7-9 and J usage is TRBJ2-2, with no clear D. This CDR3 has 13 amino acids. V was trimmed by 5 bases and J by 5 bases, leaving 9 bases between them. CDR1 is SEHNR, CDR2 FQNEAQ, per germline (reference sequence). The CDR3 nucleotides read TGTGCCAGCAGCCGGTTTTGGACCGGGGAGCTGTTTTTT. Its protein product is CASSRFWTGELFF.

This clonotype was detected many times. This rearrangement joins TRBV4-2 to TRBJ2-5; 9 bases fit TRBD2. The trim removed 1 base at V and 6 bases at J, leaving 6 bases unmatched. This CDR3 contains 15 residues. Looked up from germline, CDR1 is LGHNA and CDR2 is YNFKEQ. The CDR3: CASSQAETSGQTQYF. Here the CDR3 DNA reads TGTGCCAGCAGCCAAGCAGAGACTAGCGGTCAGACCCAGTACTTC.

This clonotype was observed at least ten times. The chain couples TRBV29-1 to TRBJ2-1, with 8 bases aligning to TRBD2. V trimming: 5 bases; J trimming: 8 bases; junction bases outside the gene matches: 8. There are 13 residues in the CDR3. CDR1 is SQVTM and CDR2 is ANQGSEA in the germline V gene. The CDR3 sequence is CSVYGSGMDEQFF. As DNA, the CDR3 is TGCAGCGTTTATGGTAGCGGGATGGATGAGCAGTTCTTC.

This clonotype came up many times. The chain recombines TRBV28 with TRBJ2-3; no clear D. V lost 8 bases and J lost 0, with 12 bases in between. Germline CDR1 is MDHEN and CDR2 is SYDVKM. This CDR3 comprises 14 residues. The CDR3 here is CASGSTLSTDTQYF. The CDR3 DNA reads as TGTGCCAGCGGATCGACACTAAGCACAGATACGCAGTATTTT.

This clonotype was found many times. A read error may produce the germline difference seen at one junction end. The chain links TRBV12-3 or TRBV12-4 to TRBJ1-1, with D uncertain. The CDR3 sequence is 13 residues long. CDR3 DNA: TGTGCCAGTAGTTTGTGGGCGAACACTGAAGCTTTCTTT. Protein sequence: CASSLWANTEAFF.

This clonotype was seen many times. This chain connects TRBV5-6 to TRBJ2-7; a weak D match, TRBD2 (6 bases). The CDR3 runs 14 residues. Looked up from germline, CDR1 is SGHDT and CDR2 is YYEEEE. V was shortened by 1 base and J by 3 bases, with 11 bases between the two germline ends. The CDR3 region has the DNA TGTGCCAGCAGCTTGAAGGGACTCCACTACGAGCAGTACTTC. It encodes CASSLKGLHYEQYF.

In its sample, this clonotype was seen many times. The chain employs TRBV10-3 and TRBJ2-7; 8 nucleotides agree with TRBD2. The CDR3 contains 14 residues. V shed 7 bases, J shed 7 bases, and the junction held 12 bases outside the gene matches. Germline-derived CDR1 and CDR2 are ENHRY and SYGVKD. The CDR3 here is CAITPSSGTSEQYF. CDR3 sequence (DNA): TGTGCCATCACCCCCTCGAGCGGGACTAGTGAGCAGTACTTC.

The gene calls are TRBV28 and TRBJ2-1, with 11 bases identical to TRBD2. Germline V gene lookup returns CDR1 MDHEN and CDR2 SYDVKM. This CDR3 comprises 15 residues. Unmatched junction bases numbered 5, after V lost 5 bases and J lost 5 bases. The CDR3 sequence is CASSLRLAGHNEQFF. In DNA form, the CDR3 reads TGTGCCAGCAGTCTGAGACTAGCGGGACACAATGAGCAGTTCTTC.

The sample holds many counts of this clonotype. V is TRBV20-1 and J is TRBJ2-1, with 9 bases aligning to TRBD2. CDR3 length: 14 amino acids. The germline gives CDR1 DFQATT, CDR2 SNEGSKA (reference sequence). V shed 3 bases, J shed 8 bases, and the junction held 8 bases outside the gene matches. CDR3 in amino acids: CSASEKREVHEQFF. CDR3 bases: TGCAGTGCTAGTGAAAAGCGGGAGGTCCATGAGCAGTTCTTC.